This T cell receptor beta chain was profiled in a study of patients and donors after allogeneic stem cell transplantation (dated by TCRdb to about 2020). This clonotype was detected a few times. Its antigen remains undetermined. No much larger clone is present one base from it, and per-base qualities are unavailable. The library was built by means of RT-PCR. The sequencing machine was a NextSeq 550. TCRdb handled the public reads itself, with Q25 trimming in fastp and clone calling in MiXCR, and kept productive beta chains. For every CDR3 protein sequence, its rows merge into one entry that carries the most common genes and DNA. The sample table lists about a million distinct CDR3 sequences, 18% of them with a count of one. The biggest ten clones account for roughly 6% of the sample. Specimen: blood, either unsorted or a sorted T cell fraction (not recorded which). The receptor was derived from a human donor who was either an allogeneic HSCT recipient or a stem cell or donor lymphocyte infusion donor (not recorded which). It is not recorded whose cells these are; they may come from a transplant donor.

The DNA sequence is as follows: TGCAGTGCGCTACCTCTCGGCAGGCTTATGAACACTGAAGCTTTCTTT. This codes for CSALPLGRLMNTEAFF. The chain was built from TRBV20-1 and TRBJ1-1, with the identity of the D gene unclear. From the cysteine up to the phenylalanine, the CDR3 has a length of 16 residues. The retained sequence is limited to the CDR3, 48 bases, with the frame set at the first base. CDR1 and CDR2 are read off the germline V gene (reference sequence) as DFQATT and SNEGSKA. V and J are truncated by 6 bases and 0 bases respectively, leaving an intervening sequence of 20 bases.